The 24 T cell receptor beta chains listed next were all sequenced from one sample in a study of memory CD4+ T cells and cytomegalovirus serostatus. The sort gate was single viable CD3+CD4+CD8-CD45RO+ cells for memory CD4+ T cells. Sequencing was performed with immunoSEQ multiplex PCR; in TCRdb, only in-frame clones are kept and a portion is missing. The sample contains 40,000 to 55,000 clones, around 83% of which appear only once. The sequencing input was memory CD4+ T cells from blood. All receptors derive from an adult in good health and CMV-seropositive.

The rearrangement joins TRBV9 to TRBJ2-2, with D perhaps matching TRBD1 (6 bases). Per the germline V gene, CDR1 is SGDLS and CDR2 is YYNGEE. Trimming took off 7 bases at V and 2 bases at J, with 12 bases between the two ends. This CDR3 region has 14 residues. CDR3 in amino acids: CASDTGLNTGELFF. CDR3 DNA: TGTGCCAGCGATACAGGGCTAAACACCGGGGAGCTGTTTTTT.

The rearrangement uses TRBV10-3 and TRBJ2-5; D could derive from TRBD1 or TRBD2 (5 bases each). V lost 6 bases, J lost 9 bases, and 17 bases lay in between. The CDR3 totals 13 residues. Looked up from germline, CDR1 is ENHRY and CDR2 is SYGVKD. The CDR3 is CAIRGTDSEAQYF. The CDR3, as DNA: TGTGCCATCAGGGGGACGGATAGCGAGGCCCAGTACTTC.

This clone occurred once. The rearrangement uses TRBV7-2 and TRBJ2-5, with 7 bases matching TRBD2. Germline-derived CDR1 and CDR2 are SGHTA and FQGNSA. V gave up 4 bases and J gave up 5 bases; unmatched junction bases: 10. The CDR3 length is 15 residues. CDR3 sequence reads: CASSSAQVGGETQYF. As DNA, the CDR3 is TGTGCCAGCAGCTCTGCCCAGGTGGGAGGGGAGACCCAGTACTTC. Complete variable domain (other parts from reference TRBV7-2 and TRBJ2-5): GAGVSQSPSNKVTEKGKDVELRCDPISGHTALYWYRQSLGQGLEFLIYFQGNSAPDKSGLPSDRFSAERTGGSVSTLTIQRTQQEDSAVYLCASSSAQVGGETQYFGPGTRLLVL.

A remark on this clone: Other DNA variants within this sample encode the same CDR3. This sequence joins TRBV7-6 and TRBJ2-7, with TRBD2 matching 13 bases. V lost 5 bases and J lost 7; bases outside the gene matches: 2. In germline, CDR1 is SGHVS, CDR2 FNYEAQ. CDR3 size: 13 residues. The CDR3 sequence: CASSPGLAGEQYF. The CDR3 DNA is TGTGCCAGCAGCCCGGGACTAGCGGGAGAGCAGTACTTC.

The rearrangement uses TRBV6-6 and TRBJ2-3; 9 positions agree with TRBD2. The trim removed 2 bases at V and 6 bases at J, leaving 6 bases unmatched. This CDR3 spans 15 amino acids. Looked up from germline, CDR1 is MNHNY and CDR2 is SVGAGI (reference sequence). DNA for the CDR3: TGTGCCAGCAGTTACAGGCCAACTAGCGGGGATACGCAGTATTTT. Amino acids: CASSYRPTSGDTQYF.

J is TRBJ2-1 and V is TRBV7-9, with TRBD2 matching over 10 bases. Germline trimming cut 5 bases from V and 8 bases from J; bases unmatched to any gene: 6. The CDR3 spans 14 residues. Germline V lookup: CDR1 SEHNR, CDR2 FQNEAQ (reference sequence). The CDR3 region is CASSRSGRGDEQFF. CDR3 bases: TGTGCCAGCAGCCGGAGCGGGAGGGGCGATGAGCAGTTCTTC.

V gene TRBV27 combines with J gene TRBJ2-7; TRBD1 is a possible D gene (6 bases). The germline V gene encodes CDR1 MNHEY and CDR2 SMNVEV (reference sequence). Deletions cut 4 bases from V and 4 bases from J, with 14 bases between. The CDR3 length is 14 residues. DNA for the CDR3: TGTGCCAGCAGTTCCGCCCAGGGGCAATACGAGCAGTACTTC. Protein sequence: CASSSAQGQYEQYF.

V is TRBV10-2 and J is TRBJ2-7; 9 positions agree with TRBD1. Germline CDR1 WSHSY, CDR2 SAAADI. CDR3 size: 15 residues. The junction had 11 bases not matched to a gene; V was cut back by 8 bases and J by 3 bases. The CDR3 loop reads CASSPRTGALYEQYF. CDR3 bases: TGCGCCAGCTCCCCCCGGACAGGGGCCCTCTACGAGCAGTACTTC.

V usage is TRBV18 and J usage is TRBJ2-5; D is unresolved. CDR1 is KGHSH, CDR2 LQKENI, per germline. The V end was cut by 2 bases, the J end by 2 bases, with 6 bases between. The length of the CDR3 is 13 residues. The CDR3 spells CASSPYQQETQYF. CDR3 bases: TGTGCCAGCTCACCATATCAGCAAGAGACCCAGTACTTC.

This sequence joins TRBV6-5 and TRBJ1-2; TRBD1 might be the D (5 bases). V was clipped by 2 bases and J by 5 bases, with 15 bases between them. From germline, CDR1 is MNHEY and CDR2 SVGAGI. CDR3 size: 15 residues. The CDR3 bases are TGTGCCAGCAGTTACAGATCCGGGACGGCATATGGCTACACCTTC. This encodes CASSYRSGTAYGYTF.

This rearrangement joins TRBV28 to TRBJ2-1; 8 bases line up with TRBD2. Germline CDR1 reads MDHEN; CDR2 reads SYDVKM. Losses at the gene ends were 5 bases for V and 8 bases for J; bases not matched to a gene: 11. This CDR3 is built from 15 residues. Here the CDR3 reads CASSQTGTRLYEQFF. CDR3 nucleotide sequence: TGTGCCAGCAGTCAAACCGGGACTAGGTTATATGAGCAGTTCTTC.

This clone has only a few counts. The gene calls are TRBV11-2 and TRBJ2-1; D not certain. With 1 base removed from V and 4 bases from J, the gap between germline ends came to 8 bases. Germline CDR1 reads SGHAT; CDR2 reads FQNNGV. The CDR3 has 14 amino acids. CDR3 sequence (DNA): TGTGCCAGCAGCTTAGGCCTAGGGTACAATGAGCAGTTCTTC. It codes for CASSLGLGYNEQFF.

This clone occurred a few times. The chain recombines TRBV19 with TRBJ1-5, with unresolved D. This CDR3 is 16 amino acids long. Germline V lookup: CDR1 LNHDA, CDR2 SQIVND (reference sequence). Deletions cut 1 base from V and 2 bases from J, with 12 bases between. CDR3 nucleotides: TGTGCCAGTAGTATAGGCCTTCAGGCGCGCAATCAGCCCCAGCATTTT. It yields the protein CASSIGLQARNQPQHF.

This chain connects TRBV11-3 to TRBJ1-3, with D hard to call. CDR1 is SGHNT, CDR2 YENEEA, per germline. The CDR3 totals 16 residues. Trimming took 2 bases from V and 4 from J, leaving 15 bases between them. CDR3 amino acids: CASSLSTIKAGNTIYF. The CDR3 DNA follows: TGTGCCAGCAGCTTAAGTACCATTAAGGCCGGAAACACCATATATTTT.

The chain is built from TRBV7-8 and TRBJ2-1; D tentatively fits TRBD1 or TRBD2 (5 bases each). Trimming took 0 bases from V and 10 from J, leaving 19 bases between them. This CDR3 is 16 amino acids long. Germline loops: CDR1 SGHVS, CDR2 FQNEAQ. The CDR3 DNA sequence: TGTGCCAGCAGCTTAGCGGGCGGTAAAAGAGGGGTCGAGCAGTTCTTC. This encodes CASSLAGGKRGVEQFF.

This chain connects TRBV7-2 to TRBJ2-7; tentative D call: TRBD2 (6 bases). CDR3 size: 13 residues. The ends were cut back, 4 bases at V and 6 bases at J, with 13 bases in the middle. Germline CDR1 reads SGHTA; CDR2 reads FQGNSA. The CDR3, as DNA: TGTGCCAGCAGCTCCAGGACCGGGAGCGAGCAGTACTTC. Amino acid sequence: CASSSRTGSEQYF. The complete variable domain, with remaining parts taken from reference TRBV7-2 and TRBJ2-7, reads GAGVSQSPSNKVTEKGKDVELRCDPISGHTALYWYRQSLGQGLEFLIYFQGNSAPDKSGLPSDRFSAERTGGSVSTLTIQRTQQEDSAVYLCASSSRTGSEQYFGPGTRLTVT.

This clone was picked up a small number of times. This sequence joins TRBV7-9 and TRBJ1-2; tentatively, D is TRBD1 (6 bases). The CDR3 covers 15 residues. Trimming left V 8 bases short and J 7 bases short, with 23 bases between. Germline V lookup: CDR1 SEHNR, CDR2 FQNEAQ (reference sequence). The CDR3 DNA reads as TGTGCCAGCTCCCCAACGGGAGGGGGGTTCGCTGGCTACACCTTC. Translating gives CASSPTGGGFAGYTF.

CDR3 coding DNA: TGCGCCAGCAGCTCTTTGCCCCCCGGGGGAGCGGGGGAGCAGTACTTC. Protein sequence: CASSSLPPGGAGEQYF. The V gene is TRBV5-1, the J gene TRBJ2-7, with 7 bases lining up with TRBD2. The CDR3 totals 16 residues. Germline lookup yields CDR1 SGHRS and CDR2 YFSETQ. Trimming cost V 3 bases and J 7 bases; bases outside gene matches: 16.

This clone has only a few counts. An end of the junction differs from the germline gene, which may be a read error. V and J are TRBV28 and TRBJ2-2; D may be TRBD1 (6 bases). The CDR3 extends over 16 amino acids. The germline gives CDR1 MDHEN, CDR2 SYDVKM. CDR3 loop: CASTGPRTVHTGELFF. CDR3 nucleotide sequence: TGTGCGAGCACAGGGCCGAGGACAGTTCACACCGGGGAGCTGTTTTTT.

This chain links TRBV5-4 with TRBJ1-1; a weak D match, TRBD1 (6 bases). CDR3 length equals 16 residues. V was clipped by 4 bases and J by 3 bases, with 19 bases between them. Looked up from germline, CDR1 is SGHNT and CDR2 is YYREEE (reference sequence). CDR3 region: CASSTGGRSGDTEAFF. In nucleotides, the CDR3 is TGTGCCAGCAGCACCGGGGGGCGTTCGGGGGACACTGAAGCTTTCTTT.

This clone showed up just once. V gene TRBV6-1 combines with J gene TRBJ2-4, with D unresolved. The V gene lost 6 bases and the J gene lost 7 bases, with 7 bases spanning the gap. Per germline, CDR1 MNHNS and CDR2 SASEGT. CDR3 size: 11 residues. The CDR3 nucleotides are TGTGCCAGCAGGGAGTGGAACATTCAGTACTTC. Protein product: CASREWNIQYF.

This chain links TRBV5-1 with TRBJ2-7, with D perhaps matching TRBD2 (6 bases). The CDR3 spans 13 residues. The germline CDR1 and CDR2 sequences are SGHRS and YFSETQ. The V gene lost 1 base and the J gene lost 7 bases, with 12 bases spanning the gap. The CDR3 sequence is CASSLWRGWEQYF. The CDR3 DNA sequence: TGCGCCAGCAGCTTGTGGCGGGGATGGGAGCAGTACTTC. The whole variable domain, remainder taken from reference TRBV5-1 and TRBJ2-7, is KAGVTQTPRYLIKTRGQQVTLSCSPISGHRSVSWYQQTPGQGLQFLFEYFSETQRNKGNFPGRFSGRQFSNSRSEMNVSTLELGDSALYLCASSLWRGWEQYFGPGTRLTVT.

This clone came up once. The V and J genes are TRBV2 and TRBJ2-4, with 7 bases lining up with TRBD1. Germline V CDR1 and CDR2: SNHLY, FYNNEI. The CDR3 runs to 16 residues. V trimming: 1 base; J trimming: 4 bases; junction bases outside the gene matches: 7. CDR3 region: CASSEGQGRAKNIQYF. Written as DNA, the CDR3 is TGTGCCAGCAGTGAAGGACAGGGAAGGGCAAAAAACATTCAGTACTTC.

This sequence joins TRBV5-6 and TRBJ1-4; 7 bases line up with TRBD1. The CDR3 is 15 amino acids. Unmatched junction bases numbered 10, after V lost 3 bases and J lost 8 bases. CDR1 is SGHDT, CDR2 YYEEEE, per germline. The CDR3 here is CASSYRQGSGEKLFF. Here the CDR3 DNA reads TGTGCCAGCAGCTATAGACAGGGATCGGGAGAAAAACTGTTTTTT.